The rows below give T cell receptor beta chains drawn from one sample of a study of tumor-infiltrating lymphocytes in localized non-small cell lung cancer. Only in-frame clones appear in the TCRdb table, and some are missing; sequencing was by immunoSEQ multiplex PCR. The repertoire has approximately 17,000 clones, roughly 72% of them found once; the top ten carry about 9.4%. Material for sequencing was lung tumor tissue. These receptors came from a human donor with non-small cell lung cancer. The CDR3 runs from the conserved cysteine through the conserved F or W. The order of the fields is CDR3 length, clone size, D gene, V gene, J gene, CDR3 DNA, CDR3 protein. The D gene is left open where the match is weak. Clone size is shown for a subset of rows, as once, few, many or a class of expanded clone.

13,-,-,TRBV19,TRBJ2-7,TGTGCCAGTGCGAAGGGGGGGCTCTACGAGCAGTACTTC,CASAKGGLYEQYF
13,-,-,TRBV10-2,TRBJ2-2,TGCGCCAGCATCACGGGGGGCGGCGGGGAGCTGTTTTTT,CASITGGGGELFF
17,-,-,TRBV19,TRBJ2-7,TGTGCCAGTAGGGCCAGGGGCAGGATCGGTGAGGACTACGAGCAGTACTTC,CASRARGRIGEDYEQYF
17,few,-,TRBV27,TRBJ1-1,TGTGCCAGCAGACAGCCCCAGTCCAGGGTTGTCGACACTGAAGCTTTCTTT,CASRQPQSRVVDTEAFF
13,-,TRBD1,TRBV9,TRBJ1-2,TGTGCCAGCAGCGGAACAGGGGACTATGGCTACACCTTC,CASSGTGDYGYTF
14,-,-,TRBV7-8,TRBJ1-5,TGTGCCAGCAGCTTAGCGGGTTTACGGGAGCCCCAGCATTTT,CASSLAGLREPQHF
15,medium-sized,-,TRBV4-3,TRBJ1-1,TGCGCCAGCAGCCATGTCAAGGGTAGTTGGACTGAAGCTTTCTTT,CASSHVKGSWTEAFF
15,-,TRBD1,TRBV28,TRBJ1-5,TGTGCCAGCAGTAGGTGGACAGGAAGCAATCAGCCCCAGCATTTT,CASSRWTGSNQPQHF
15,-,-,TRBV30,TRBJ1-3,TGTGCCTGGACTCGGGGCAGGAGCTCTGGAAACACCATATATTTT,CAWTRGRSSGNTIYF
13,few,TRBD1,TRBV11-2,TRBJ1-1,TGTGCCAGCAGCTACTGGACAGGGGGTGAAGCTTTCTTT,CASSYWTGGEAFF
20,few,TRBD1,TRBV19,TRBJ2-6,TGTGCCAGTAGGAGTCCCGGGACAGGGGGAAGCCCCTCTGGGGCCAACGTCCTGACTTTC,CASRSPGTGGSPSGANVLTF
12,-,-,TRBV19,TRBJ1-1,TGTGCCAGTGGGTATGTGAACACTGAAGCTTTCTTT,CASGYVNTEAFF
13,-,TRBD1,TRBV30,TRBJ1-2,TGTGCCTGGAGTGTGGGACAGGTTGCAGGCTACACCTTC,CAWSVGQVAGYTF
18,-,TRBD2,TRBV7-2,TRBJ2-1,TGTGCCAGCAGCTCCTGGGTAGCGGGTGGGGGGAGGAACAATGAGCAGTTCTTC,CASSSWVAGGGRNNEQFF
16,-,TRBD2,TRBV4-3,TRBJ2-1,TGCGCCAGCAGCCAAGATCCTAGCGGGAACCGCTATGAGCAGTTCTTC,CASSQDPSGNRYEQFF
16,-,TRBD2,TRBV6-1,TRBJ2-1,TGTGCCAGCAGTGAAGAAGCGGGGGGCCTAGACAATGAGCAGTTCTTC,CASSEEAGGLDNEQFF
15,-,TRBD2,TRBV7-2,TRBJ2-2,TGTGCCAGCAGCTCAGGAGCGGGGGGATCCGGGGAGCTGTTTTTT,CASSSGAGGSGELFF
12,-,-,TRBV5-6,TRBJ1-2,TGTGCCAGCAGCTTGTTATTCAGTGGCTACACCTTC,CASSLLFSGYTF
14,-,-,TRBV6-4,TRBJ2-3,TGTGCCAGCAGTGACTCGCTTCACACAGATACGCAGTATTTT,CASSDSLHTDTQYF
14,-,-,TRBV6-5,TRBJ2-7,TGTGCCAGCAGGTCACCGGCCGGGGCCTACGAGCAGTACTTC,CASRSPAGAYEQYF
18,-,TRBD2,TRBV4-1,TRBJ2-5,TGCGCCAGCAGCCAAGACTCCACTACTAGCGGGAGTTGGGAGACCCAGTACTTC,CASSQDSTTSGSWETQYF
15,once,-,TRBV7-9,TRBJ2-2,TGTGCCAGCAGCTTAAGTAGCAGGAACACCGGGGAGCTGTTTTTT,CASSLSSRNTGELFF